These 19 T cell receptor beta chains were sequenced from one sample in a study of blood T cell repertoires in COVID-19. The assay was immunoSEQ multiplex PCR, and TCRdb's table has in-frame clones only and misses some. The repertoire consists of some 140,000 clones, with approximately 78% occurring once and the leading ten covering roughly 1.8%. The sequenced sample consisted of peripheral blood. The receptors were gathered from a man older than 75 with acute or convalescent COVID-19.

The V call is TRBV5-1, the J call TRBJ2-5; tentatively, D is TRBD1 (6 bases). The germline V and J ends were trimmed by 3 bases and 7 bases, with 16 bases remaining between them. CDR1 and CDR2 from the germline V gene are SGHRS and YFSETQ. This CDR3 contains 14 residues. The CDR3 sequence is CASSSGQPPGTQYF. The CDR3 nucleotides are TGCGCCAGCAGCTCCGGACAGCCACCAGGGACCCAGTACTTC.

In DNA, the CDR3 is TGTGCCAGCAGCTTACAGGCTAATGAGCAGTTCTTC. Translating gives CASSLQANEQFF. This chain links TRBV7-9 with TRBJ2-1; no clear D gene. Germline CDR1 reads SEHNR; CDR2 reads FQNEAQ (reference sequence). The V end lost 2 bases, the J end lost 7 bases, and 6 bases lay between the germline ends. There are 12 residues in the CDR3.

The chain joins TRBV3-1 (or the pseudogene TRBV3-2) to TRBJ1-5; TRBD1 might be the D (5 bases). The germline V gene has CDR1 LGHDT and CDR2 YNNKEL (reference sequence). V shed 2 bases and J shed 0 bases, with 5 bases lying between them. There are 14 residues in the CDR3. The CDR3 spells CASSQRGSNQPQHF. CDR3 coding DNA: TGTGCCAGCAGCCAAAGGGGTAGCAATCAGCCCCAGCATTTT.

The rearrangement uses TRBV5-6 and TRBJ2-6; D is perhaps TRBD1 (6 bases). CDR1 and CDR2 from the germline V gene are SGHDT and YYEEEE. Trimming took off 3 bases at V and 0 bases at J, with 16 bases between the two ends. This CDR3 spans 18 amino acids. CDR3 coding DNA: TGTGCCAGCAGCTGGGGGCCGGATTTGACCTCTGGGGCCAACGTCCTGACTTTC. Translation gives CASSWGPDLTSGANVLTF. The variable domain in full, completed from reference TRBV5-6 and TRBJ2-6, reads DAGVTQSPTHLIKTRGQQVTLRCSPKSGHDTVSWYQQALGQGPQFIFQYYEEEERQRGNFPDRFSGHQFPNYSSELNVNALLLGDSALYLCASSWGPDLTSGANVLTFGAGSRLTVL.

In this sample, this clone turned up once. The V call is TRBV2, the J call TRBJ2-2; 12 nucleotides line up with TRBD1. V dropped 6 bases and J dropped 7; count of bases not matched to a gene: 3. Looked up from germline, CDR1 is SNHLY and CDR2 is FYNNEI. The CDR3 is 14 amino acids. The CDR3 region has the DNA TGTGCCAGCAGAGGGACAGGGGGCAACGGGGAGCTGTTTTTT. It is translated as CASRGTGGNGELFF. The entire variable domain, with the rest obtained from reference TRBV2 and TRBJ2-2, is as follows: EPEVTQTPSHQVTQMGQEVILRCVPISNHLYFYWYRQILGQKVEFLVSFYNNEISEKSEIFDDQFSVERPDGSNFTLKIRSTKLEDSAMYFCASRGTGGNGELFFGEGSRLTVL.

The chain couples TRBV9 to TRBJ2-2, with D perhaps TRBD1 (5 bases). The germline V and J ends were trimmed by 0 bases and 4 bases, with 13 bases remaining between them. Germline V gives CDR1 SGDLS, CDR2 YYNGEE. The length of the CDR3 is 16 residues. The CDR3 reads CASSVVQAGITGELFF. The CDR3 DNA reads TGTGCCAGCAGCGTAGTGCAGGCAGGGATCACCGGGGAGCTGTTTTTT.

CDR3 loop: CASSARTGVNEKLFF. CDR3 coding DNA: TGTGCCAGTAGTGCCCGGACAGGAGTTAATGAAAAACTGTTTTTT. The rearrangement links TRBV19 to TRBJ1-4; 7 nucleotides agree with TRBD1. The CDR3 is 15 residues long. The V gene's germline CDR1 is LNHDA and CDR2 SQIVND (reference sequence). The V and J ends lost 5 bases and 4 bases, in that order; junction bases with no gene match: 7.

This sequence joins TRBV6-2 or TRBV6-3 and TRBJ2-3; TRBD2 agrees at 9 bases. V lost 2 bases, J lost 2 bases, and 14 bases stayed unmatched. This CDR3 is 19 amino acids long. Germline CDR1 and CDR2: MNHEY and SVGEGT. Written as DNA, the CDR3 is TGTGCCAGCAGTTACCCCTCCGCCGGACTAGCGCGAAACACAGATACGCAGTATTTT. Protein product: CASSYPSAGLARNTDTQYF.

CDR3 nucleotide sequence: TGTGCCAGCAGCTTATTACAGGGCGATGGCTACACCTTC. Protein: CASSLLQGDGYTF. The chain carries TRBV7-9 and TRBJ1-2, with D possibly TRBD1 on 6 matching bases. From germline, CDR1 is SEHNR and CDR2 FQNEAQ (reference sequence). V gave up 2 bases and J gave up 6 bases, with 10 bases separating them. The CDR3 is 13 residues long.

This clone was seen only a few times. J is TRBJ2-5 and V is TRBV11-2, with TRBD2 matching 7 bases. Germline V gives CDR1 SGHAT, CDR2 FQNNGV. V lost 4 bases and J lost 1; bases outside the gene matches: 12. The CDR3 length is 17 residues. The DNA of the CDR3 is TGTGCCAGCAGCTCCGGCGGGGGAGCGGGGTTCCAAGAGACCCAGTACTTC. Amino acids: CASSSGGGAGFQETQYF.

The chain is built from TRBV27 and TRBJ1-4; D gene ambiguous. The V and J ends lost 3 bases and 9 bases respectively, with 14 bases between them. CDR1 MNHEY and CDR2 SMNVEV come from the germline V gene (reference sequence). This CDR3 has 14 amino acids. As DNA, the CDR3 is TGTGCCAGCAGTTTTTCGAGGGCAGATCAAAAACTGTTTTTT. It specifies CASSFSRADQKLFF.

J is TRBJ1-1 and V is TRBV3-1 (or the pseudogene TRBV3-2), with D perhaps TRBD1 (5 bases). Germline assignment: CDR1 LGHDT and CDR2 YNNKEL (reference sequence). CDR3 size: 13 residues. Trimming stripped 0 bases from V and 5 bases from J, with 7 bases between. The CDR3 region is CASSQDRGTEAFF. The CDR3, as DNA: TGTGCCAGCAGCCAAGATAGGGGAACTGAAGCTTTCTTT.

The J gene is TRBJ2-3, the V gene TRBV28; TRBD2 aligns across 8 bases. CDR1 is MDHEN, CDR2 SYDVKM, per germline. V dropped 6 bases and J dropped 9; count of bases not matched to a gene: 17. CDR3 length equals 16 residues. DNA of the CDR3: TGTGCCAGCAGCTCATCAACTAGCGGCCGCGGGGGAACGCAGTATTTT. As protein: CASSSSTSGRGGTQYF.

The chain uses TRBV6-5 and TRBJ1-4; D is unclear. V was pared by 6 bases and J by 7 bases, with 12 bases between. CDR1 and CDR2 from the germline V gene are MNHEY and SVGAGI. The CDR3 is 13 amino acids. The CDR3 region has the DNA TGTGCCAGCAGAAGAGTCGAGGGTGAAAAACTGTTTTTT. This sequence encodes CASRRVEGEKLFF.

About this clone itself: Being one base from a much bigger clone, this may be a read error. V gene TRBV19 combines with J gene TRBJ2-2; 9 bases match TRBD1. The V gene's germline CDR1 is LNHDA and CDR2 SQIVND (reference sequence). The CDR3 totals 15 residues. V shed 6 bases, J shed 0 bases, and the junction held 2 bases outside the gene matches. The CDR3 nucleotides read TGTGCCAGTAGCCGGGACAGGGCGAACACCGGGGAGCTGTTTTTT. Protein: CASSRDRANTGELFF.

CDR3 coding DNA: TGTGCCAGCAGCCAAGTGGGGGGATATGGCTACACCTTC. Its protein is CASSQVGGYGYTF. The chain recombines TRBV7-2 with TRBJ1-2, with a tentative D call TRBD1 (5 bases). The CDR3 sequence is 13 residues long. V lost 5 bases and J 5 bases, leaving 12 bases between the germline ends. CDR1 and CDR2 (germline): SGHTA, FQGNSA.

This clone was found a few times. CDR3 in DNA: TGTGCCACCGCCCAGGATACGAACTATGGCTACACCTTC. Amino acid sequence: CATAQDTNYGYTF. This chain uses TRBV15 with TRBJ1-2, with D uncertain. The germline CDR1 and CDR2 sequences are LNHNV and YYDKDF (reference sequence). Trimming shortened V by 8 bases and J by 2 bases, and 12 bases separated the two germline ends. The CDR3 is 13 residues long.

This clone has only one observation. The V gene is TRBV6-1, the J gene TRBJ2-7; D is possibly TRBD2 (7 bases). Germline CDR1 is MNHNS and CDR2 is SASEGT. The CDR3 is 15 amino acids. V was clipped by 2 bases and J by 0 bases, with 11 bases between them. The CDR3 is CASSERGASSYEQYF. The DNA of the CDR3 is TGTGCCAGCAGTGAACGGGGGGCGAGCTCCTACGAGCAGTACTTC.

The CDR3: CASSASSYEQYV. CDR3 DNA sequence: TGTGCCAGCAGCGCTAGCTCCTACGAGCAGTACGTC. The rearrangement uses TRBV6-5 and TRBJ2-7; D is uncertain. Trimming took 6 bases from V and 0 from J, leaving 6 bases between them. This CDR3 contains 12 residues. Germline lookup yields CDR1 MNHEY and CDR2 SVGAGI.